These 19 T cell receptor beta chains were all obtained from the same sample, sequenced in a study of cytomegalovirus exposure and HLA in healthy donors. PCR used 60 Vbeta primers and 13 Jbeta primers. Libraries were prepared by immunoSEQ multiplex PCR; TCRdb keeps only in-frame clonotypes and omits some of them. The profile shows more than 95,000 clones, just under 80% of them singletons. What was sequenced was PBMCs. These receptor sequences come from a male donor in good health and CMV-seronegative.

The rearrangement links TRBV16 to TRBJ2-2; D remains ambiguous. This CDR3 is 18 amino acids long. Trimming took 6 bases from V and 3 from J, leaving 23 bases between them. The germline CDR1 and CDR2 sequences are KGHSY and FQNENV. The DNA of the CDR3 is TGTGCCAGCAGTGATGAGACCTTAGGAGAAGTCGACACCGGGGAGCTGTTTTTT. It yields the protein CASSDETLGEVDTGELFF. Looking up the rest from reference TRBV16 and TRBJ2-2 gives the full variable domain: GEEVAQTPKHLVRGEGQKAKLYCAPIKGHSYVFWYQQVLKNEFKFLISFQNENVFDETGMPKERFSAKCLPNSPCSLEIQATKLEDSAVYFCASSDETLGEVDTGELFFGEGSRLTVL.

The V gene is TRBV2, the J gene TRBJ2-3, with 9 bases identical to TRBD2. The length of the CDR3 is 16 residues. V trimming: 6 bases; J trimming: 1 base; junction bases outside the gene matches: 8. Per germline, CDR1 SNHLY and CDR2 FYNNEI. This CDR3 is CASSQKLAGRTDTQYF. CDR3 coding DNA: TGTGCCAGCAGCCAGAAACTAGCGGGCCGCACAGATACGCAGTATTTT.

The rearrangement joins TRBV19 to TRBJ1-3, with D uncertain. V shed 7 bases and J shed 2 bases, with 21 bases lying between them. The CDR3 runs 17 residues. In germline, CDR1 is LNHDA, CDR2 SQIVND (reference sequence). The CDR3 protein is CASTIFSGEGAGNTIYF. The CDR3 DNA is TGTGCCAGTACCATTTTCTCTGGGGAGGGTGCTGGAAACACCATATATTTT.

The chain employs TRBV7-2 and TRBJ2-1; a weak D match, TRBD2 (6 bases). Germline-derived CDR1 and CDR2 are SGHTA and FQGNSA. Trimming removed 1 base at V and 1 base at J, with 17 bases between. This CDR3 is built from 18 residues. The CDR3, as DNA: TGTGCCAGCAGCTTAGGAGGGAGCGGGTTAGGTTCCTACAATGAGCAGTTCTTC. Protein sequence: CASSLGGSGLGSYNEQFF.

This chain uses TRBV30 with TRBJ2-1, with D possibly TRBD1 on 5 matching bases. Germline lookup yields CDR1 GTSNPN and CDR2 SVGIG (reference sequence). There are 18 residues in the CDR3. The V and J ends lost 0 bases and 3 bases respectively, with 21 bases between them. The CDR3 sequence is CAWSVKGNWGDDYNEQFF. CDR3 in DNA: TGTGCCTGGAGTGTAAAGGGGAATTGGGGCGACGACTACAATGAGCAGTTCTTC.

This clone was seen just once. The chain employs TRBV2 and TRBJ2-1; 9 nucleotides agree with TRBD1. Germline-derived CDR1 and CDR2 are SNHLY and FYNNEI. J lost 3 bases, V lost 5 bases, and 5 bases had no gene match. This CDR3 has 15 residues. The chain's CDR3 is CASSSGQGFYNEQFF. DNA of the CDR3: TGTGCCAGCAGTTCGGGACAGGGATTCTACAATGAGCAGTTCTTC.

A single count supports this clone. The J gene is TRBJ2-7, the V gene TRBV30; TRBD2 aligns across 7 bases. The germline gives CDR1 GTSNPN, CDR2 SVGIG (reference sequence). V lost 4 bases to trimming and J lost 4 bases; unmatched junction nucleotides: 13. The CDR3 length is 15 residues. DNA for the CDR3: TGTGCCTGGAATACCCCGGGGAGGGGAGAATACGAGCAGTACTTC. Its translation: CAWNTPGRGEYEQYF.

The V call is TRBV5-4, the J call TRBJ2-3, with TRBD2 identical over 7 bases. Trimming at V came to 4 bases and at J to 5 bases, leaving 13 bases not matched to a gene. Per the germline V gene, CDR1 is SGHNT and CDR2 is YYREEE (reference sequence). This CDR3 contains 16 residues. The chain's CDR3 is CASSPSRVGGGDTQYF. The CDR3 DNA follows: TGTGCCAGCAGCCCAAGTAGGGTTGGGGGGGGAGATACGCAGTATTTT.

This rearrangement joins TRBV2 to TRBJ2-7; tentative D call: TRBD1 (5 bases). Trimming cost V 6 bases and J 6 bases, with 18 bases left between them. In germline, CDR1 is SNHLY, CDR2 FYNNEI. This CDR3 spans 14 amino acids. The CDR3 loop is CASRGLTGLVEQYF. The CDR3 DNA reads as TGTGCCAGCAGGGGGCTGACGGGCCTGGTCGAGCAGTACTTC.

The table lists this clone with a count of one. This rearrangement joins TRBV2 to TRBJ1-4, with 8 bases fitting TRBD1. Germline V gene sequence: CDR1 SNHLY, CDR2 FYNNEI. V lost 3 bases to trimming and J lost 7 bases; unmatched junction nucleotides: 4. This CDR3 is 14 amino acids long. The CDR3 sequence: CASSDQGAGEKLFF. In nucleotides, the CDR3 is TGTGCCAGCAGTGACCAGGGGGCGGGTGAAAAACTGTTTTTT.

J is TRBJ1-5 and V is TRBV15; D is unclear. The CDR3 sequence is 12 residues long. The V and J ends lost 5 bases and 7 bases respectively, with 9 bases between them. Germline V gene data show CDR1 as LNHNV and CDR2 as YYDKDF (reference sequence). CDR3 amino acids: CATSYSYQPQHF. CDR3 bases: TGTGCCACCAGCTACAGTTACCAGCCCCAGCATTTT.

V usage is TRBV7-2 and J usage is TRBJ2-7, with 11 bases matching TRBD2. The CDR3 has 15 residues. Trimming took 5 bases from V and 6 from J; bases not matched to a gene: 9. Germline CDR1 is SGHTA and CDR2 is FQGNSA. The CDR3 protein is CASSPTTSGTGEQYF. CDR3 DNA: TGTGCCAGCAGCCCAACGACTAGCGGGACCGGCGAGCAGTACTTC.

The count of this clone is one. The chain recombines TRBV19 with TRBJ2-2, with TRBD2 matching 12 bases. Germline trimming cut 3 bases from V and 0 bases from J; bases unmatched to any gene: 2. CDR1 and CDR2 from the germline V gene are LNHDA and SQIVND (reference sequence). The CDR3 sequence is 17 residues long. DNA of the CDR3: TGTGCCAGTAGTATGGGACTAGCGGGTTCGAACACCGGGGAGCTGTTTTTT. This sequence encodes CASSMGLAGSNTGELFF.

The rearrangement joins TRBV30 to TRBJ2-7; D is uncertain. V lost 1 base and J 0 bases, leaving 22 bases between the germline ends. The CDR3 runs to 18 residues. Germline V gene data show CDR1 as GTSNPN and CDR2 as SVGIG (reference sequence). The CDR3 DNA reads as TGTGCCTGGAGTGGTACTAACCCAAGCCCGAAAAGCTCCTACGAGCAGTACTTC. Protein product: CAWSGTNPSPKSSYEQYF.

This chain links TRBV27 with TRBJ2-1; TRBD1 matches 7 bases. This CDR3 has 16 residues. From germline, CDR1 is MNHEY and CDR2 SMNVEV (reference sequence). V dropped 0 bases and J dropped 6; count of bases not matched to a gene: 8. CDR3 coding DNA: TGTGCCAGCAGTTTATCGCCCGGGACAGCTTCCAATGAGCAGTTCTTC. Amino acid sequence: CASSLSPGTASNEQFF.

As to this clone: At one of its ends the junction is not consistent with the germline gene, which may arise from a read error. CDR3 residues: CSSSPRGPLDEQFF. CDR3 sequence (DNA): TGTTCCAGCAGCCCGAGGGGGCCCCTCGATGAGCAGTTCTTC. V gene TRBV7-9 combines with J gene TRBJ2-1; the match to TRBD1 covers 7 bases. Germline CDR1 SEHNR, CDR2 FQNEAQ (reference sequence). The CDR3 consists of 14 residues.

V usage is TRBV5-1 and J usage is TRBJ2-5; D is ambiguous. There are 12 residues in the CDR3. Trimming took off 3 bases at V and 2 bases at J, with 5 bases between the two ends. CDR1 is SGHRS, CDR2 YFSETQ, per germline. CDR3 residues: CASSYLQETQYF. As DNA, the CDR3 is TGCGCCAGCAGCTATCTACAAGAGACCCAGTACTTC.

This chain uses TRBV7-9 with TRBJ1-6; 8 nucleotides match TRBD1. V trimming: 5 bases; J trimming: 7 bases; junction bases outside the gene matches: 7. CDR3 length: 15 residues. The germline V gene encodes CDR1 SEHNR and CDR2 FQNEAQ (reference sequence). The CDR3: CASSKTGAGNSPLHF. The CDR3 DNA follows: TGTGCCAGCAGCAAGACAGGGGCAGGAAATTCACCCCTCCACTTT.

The chain has TRBV2 and TRBJ2-7; TRBD2 matches 7 bases. Per the germline V gene, CDR1 is SNHLY and CDR2 is FYNNEI. After removal of 6 bases from V and 3 bases from J, the junction contained 2 bases not matched to a gene. This CDR3 contains 12 residues. The CDR3 coding sequence is TGTGCCAGCAGGCGGACTAGCTACGAGCAGTACTTC. This encodes CASRRTSYEQYF.